The source of this T cell receptor beta chain is a study of response to subunit inactivated influenza vaccine. This clonotype was seen many times. In TCRdb, the RT-PCR reads were re-called with MiXCR into one record per CDR3 protein. Altogether more than 400,000 distinct CDR3 sequences are present, approximately 11% being singletons, with the ten largest covering approximately 12%. Per germline, CDR1 KGHDR and CDR2 SFDVKD. CDR3 length: 13 amino acids. V lost 0 bases, J lost 8 bases, and 9 bases lay in between. Specimen: PBMCs from blood, collected roughly 47 days after vaccination. The chain links TRBV24-1 to TRBJ1-2; D call uncertain. The clonotype was recovered from a man between 45 and 60 years old who received an inactivated influenza vaccine. CDR3 sequence: CATSDLAGGGYTF. The CDR3, as DNA: TGTGCCACCAGTGATTTGGCAGGCGGCGGCTACACCTTC.